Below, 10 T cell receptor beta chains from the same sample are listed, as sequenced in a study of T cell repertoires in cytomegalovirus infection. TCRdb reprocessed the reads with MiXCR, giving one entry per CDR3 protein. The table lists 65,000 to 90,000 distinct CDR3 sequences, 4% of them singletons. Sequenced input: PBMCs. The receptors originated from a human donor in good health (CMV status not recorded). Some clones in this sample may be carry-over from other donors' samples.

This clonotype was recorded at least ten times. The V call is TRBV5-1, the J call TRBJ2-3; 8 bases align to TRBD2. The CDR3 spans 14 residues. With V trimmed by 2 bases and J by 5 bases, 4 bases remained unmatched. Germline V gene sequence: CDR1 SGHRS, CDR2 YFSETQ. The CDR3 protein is CASSFSGAGDTQYF. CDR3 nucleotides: TGCGCCAGCAGCTTTAGCGGGGCGGGAGATACGCAGTATTTT.

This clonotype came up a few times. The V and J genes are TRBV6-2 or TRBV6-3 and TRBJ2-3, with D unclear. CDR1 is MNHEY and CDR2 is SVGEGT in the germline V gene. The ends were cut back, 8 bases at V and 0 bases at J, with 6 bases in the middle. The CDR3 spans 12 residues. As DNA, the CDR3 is TGTGCCAGCCACGGAAGCACAGATACGCAGTATTTT. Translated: CASHGSTDTQYF.

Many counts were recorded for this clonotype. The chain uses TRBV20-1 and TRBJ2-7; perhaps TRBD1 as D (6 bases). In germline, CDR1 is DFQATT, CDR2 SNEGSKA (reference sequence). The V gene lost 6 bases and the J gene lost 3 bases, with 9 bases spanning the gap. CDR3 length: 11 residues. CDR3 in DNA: TGCAGTGCAAGACAGGACTACGAGCAGTACTTC. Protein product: CSARQDYEQYF.

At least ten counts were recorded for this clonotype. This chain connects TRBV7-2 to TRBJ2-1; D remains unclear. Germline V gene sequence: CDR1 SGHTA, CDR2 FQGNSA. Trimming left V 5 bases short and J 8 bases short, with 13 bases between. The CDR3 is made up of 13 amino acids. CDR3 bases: TGTGCCAGCAGCCCGCCTTTCGCCTATGAGCAGTTCTTC. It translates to CASSPPFAYEQFF.

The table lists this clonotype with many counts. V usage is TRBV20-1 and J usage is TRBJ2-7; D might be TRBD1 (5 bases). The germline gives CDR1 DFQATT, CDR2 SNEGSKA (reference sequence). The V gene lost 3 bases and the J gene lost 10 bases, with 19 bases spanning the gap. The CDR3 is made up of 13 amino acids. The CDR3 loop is CSASSPGQISQYF. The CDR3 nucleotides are TGCAGTGCTAGCAGCCCAGGGCAGATAAGTCAGTACTTC.

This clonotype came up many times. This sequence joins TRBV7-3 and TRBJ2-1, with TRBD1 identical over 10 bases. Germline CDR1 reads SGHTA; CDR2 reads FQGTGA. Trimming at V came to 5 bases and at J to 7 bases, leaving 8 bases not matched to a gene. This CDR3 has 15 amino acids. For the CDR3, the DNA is TGTGCCAGCAGCCCCGGGACAGGGGAGTTTAATGAGCAGTTCTTC. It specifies CASSPGTGEFNEQFF.

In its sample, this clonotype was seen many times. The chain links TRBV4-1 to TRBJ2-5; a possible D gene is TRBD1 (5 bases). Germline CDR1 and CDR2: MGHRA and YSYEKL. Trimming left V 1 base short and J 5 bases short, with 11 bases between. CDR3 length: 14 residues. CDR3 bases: TGCGCCAGCAGCCAAGGGGGCTTAGGGGAGACCCAGTACTTC. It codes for CASSQGGLGETQYF.

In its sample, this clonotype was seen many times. CDR3 in amino acids: CASSPTGRSYEQYF. DNA of the CDR3: TGTGCCAGCAGCCCGACGGGACGGAGCTACGAGCAGTACTTC. V usage is TRBV7-2 and J usage is TRBJ2-7; D tentatively fits TRBD1 or TRBD2 (5 bases each). This CDR3 has 14 amino acids. V lost 5 bases to trimming and J lost 3 bases, with 14 bases between them. The V gene's germline CDR1 is SGHTA and CDR2 FQGNSA. Complete variable domain (other parts from reference TRBV7-2 and TRBJ2-7): GAGVSQSPSNKVTEKGKDVELRCDPISGHTALYWYRQSLGQGLEFLIYFQGNSAPDKSGLPSDRFSAERTGGSVSTLTIQRTQQEDSAVYLCASSPTGRSYEQYFGPGTRLTVT.

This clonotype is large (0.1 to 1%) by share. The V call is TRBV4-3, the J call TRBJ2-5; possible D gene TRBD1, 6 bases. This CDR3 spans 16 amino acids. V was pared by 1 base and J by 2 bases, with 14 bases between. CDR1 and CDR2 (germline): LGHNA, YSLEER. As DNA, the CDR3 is TGCGCCAGCAGCCAAGTGGACAGTTCGGAACAAGAGACCCAGTACTTC. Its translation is CASSQVDSSEQETQYF.

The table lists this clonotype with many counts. CDR3 nucleotides: TGTGCCAGCAGCCCAAGAGACGCGAGAGAGACCCAGTACTTC. Translated: CASSPRDARETQYF. The rearrangement joins TRBV7-6 to TRBJ2-5; D is unclear. V gave up 5 bases and J gave up 4 bases, with 14 bases separating them. The germline V gene encodes CDR1 SGHVS and CDR2 FNYEAQ. This CDR3 comprises 14 residues.